Listed below are T cell receptor beta chains from one sample, sequenced in a study of cytomegalovirus exposure and HLA in healthy donors. Sequencing was performed with immunoSEQ multiplex PCR; in TCRdb, only in-frame clones are kept and a portion is missing. Found here are 200,000 to 250,000 clones, over 70% of them singletons; the top ten hold about 0.77%. Sequenced: PBMCs. These receptors were obtained from a boy aged 2 to 10 in good health and CMV-seronegative. Both conserved end residues are part of each CDR3. Each record gives: D gene, clone size, V gene, J gene, CDR3 protein, CDR3 DNA. D genes are given only for firm matches. Rows give clone size only sometimes, using once, few, many, or a class for an expanded clone.

d_call: .
clone_size: .
v_call: TRBV6-5
j_call: TRBJ1-1
cdr3_aa: CASSYQGHKNTEAFF
cdr3_nt: TGTGCCAGCAGTTACCAAGGACACAAGAACACTGAAGCTTTCTTT

d_call: TRBD1
clone_size: once
v_call: TRBV7-7
j_call: TRBJ2-2
cdr3_aa: CASRLATDRDTGELFF
cdr3_nt: TGTGCTAGCAGATTAGCGACGGACAGGGACACCGGGGAGCTGTTTTTT

d_call: .
clone_size: .
v_call: TRBV6-5
j_call: TRBJ1-2
cdr3_aa: CASRAGTPVIYTF
cdr3_nt: TGTGCCAGCAGGGCAGGGACTCCAGTCATCTACACCTTC

d_call: TRBD2
clone_size: .
v_call: TRBV12-5
j_call: TRBJ2-5
cdr3_aa: CASVGLAGGWGETQYF
cdr3_nt: TGTGCTAGTGTGGGACTAGCGGGGGGATGGGGAGAGACCCAGTACTTC

d_call: .
clone_size: .
v_call: TRBV10-2
j_call: TRBJ2-1
cdr3_aa: CASSSHGSYNEQFF
cdr3_nt: TGCGCCAGCAGTTCCCATGGGAGCTACAATGAGCAGTTCTTC

d_call: TRBD1
clone_size: .
v_call: TRBV5-1
j_call: TRBJ2-7
cdr3_aa: CASSVDGQGVNEQYF
cdr3_nt: TGCGCCAGCAGCGTCGATGGGCAGGGGGTCAACGAGCAGTACTTC

d_call: .
clone_size: .
v_call: TRBV4-1
j_call: TRBJ2-7
cdr3_aa: CASSQEFGQPYEQYF
cdr3_nt: TGCGCCAGCAGCCAAGAGTTTGGGCAGCCCTACGAGCAGTACTTC

d_call: .
clone_size: .
v_call: TRBV30
j_call: TRBJ1-4
cdr3_aa: CAWSGENNEKLFF
cdr3_nt: TGTGCCTGGAGCGGAGAGAATAATGAAAAACTGTTTTTT

d_call: TRBD1
clone_size: .
v_call: TRBV7-3
j_call: TRBJ1-6
cdr3_aa: CASSAGQMNSPLHF
cdr3_nt: TGTGCCAGCAGCGCGGGACAGATGAATTCACCCCTCCACTTT

d_call: TRBD1
clone_size: .
v_call: TRBV19
j_call: TRBJ1-5
cdr3_aa: CASSIGGQGDQPQHF
cdr3_nt: TGTGCCAGTAGTATAGGTGGACAGGGAGATCAGCCCCAGCATTTT

d_call: TRBD1
clone_size: .
v_call: TRBV4-1
j_call: TRBJ2-1
cdr3_aa: CASSPGQGEQFF
cdr3_nt: TGCGCCAGCAGCCCCGGACAGGGGGAGCAGTTCTTC

d_call: .
clone_size: .
v_call: TRBV6-1
j_call: TRBJ1-1
cdr3_aa: CASRRGSHSEAFF
cdr3_nt: TGTGCCAGCAGGCGGGGGTCCCATTCGGAAGCTTTCTTT

d_call: .
clone_size: .
v_call: TRBV6-5
j_call: TRBJ1-2
cdr3_aa: CASIRLGGYGYTF
cdr3_nt: TGTGCCAGCATCCGCTTAGGGGGCTATGGCTACACCTTC

d_call: .
clone_size: .
v_call: TRBV2
j_call: TRBJ2-5
cdr3_aa: CASSEPYGTGETQYF
cdr3_nt: TGTGCCAGCAGTGAACCCTACGGGACTGGAGAGACCCAGTACTTC

d_call: .
clone_size: .
v_call: TRBV2
j_call: TRBJ2-7
cdr3_aa: CASSDGHPIYEQYF
cdr3_nt: TGTGCCAGCAGTGACGGACATCCCATCTACGAGCAGTACTTC

d_call: .
clone_size: .
v_call: TRBV19
j_call: TRBJ1-2
cdr3_aa: CASSIKGNGYTF
cdr3_nt: TGTGCCAGTAGTATTAAGGGGAATGGCTACACCTTC

d_call: TRBD2
clone_size: .
v_call: TRBV4-1
j_call: TRBJ2-1
cdr3_aa: CASSQDSRTSGRGNEQFF
cdr3_nt: TGCGCCAGCAGCCAAGATAGCCGGACTAGCGGGAGAGGAAATGAGCAGTTCTTC

d_call: TRBD1
clone_size: once
v_call: TRBV9
j_call: TRBJ2-1
cdr3_aa: CASGPGTGTYNEQFF
cdr3_nt: TGTGCCAGTGGGCCCGGGACAGGAACTTACAATGAGCAGTTCTTC

d_call: TRBD1
clone_size: .
v_call: TRBV29-1
j_call: TRBJ1-5
cdr3_aa: CSPTPGQGGGIGSNQPQHF
cdr3_nt: TGCAGCCCAACCCCCGGACAGGGCGGAGGTATAGGCTCCAATCAGCCCCAGCATTTT

d_call: .
clone_size: .
v_call: TRBV2
j_call: TRBJ2-1
cdr3_aa: CASIAGSSYNEQFF
cdr3_nt: TGTGCCAGCATTGCGGGTAGCTCCTACAATGAGCAGTTCTTC

d_call: TRBD2
clone_size: .
v_call: TRBV29-1
j_call: TRBJ2-5
cdr3_aa: CSVEWLAGAETQYF
cdr3_nt: TGCAGCGTTGAGTGGCTAGCGGGAGCGGAGACCCAGTACTTC

d_call: .
clone_size: .
v_call: TRBV7-2
j_call: TRBJ2-6
cdr3_aa: CASSFRGIPPGANVLTF
cdr3_nt: TGTGCCAGCAGCTTTAGGGGTATCCCTCCTGGGGCCAACGTCCTGACTTTC

d_call: .
clone_size: few
v_call: TRBV4-1
j_call: TRBJ1-4
cdr3_aa: CASSQPHDGTNEKLFF
cdr3_nt: TGCGCCAGCAGCCAACCTCACGACGGGACTAATGAAAAACTGTTTTTT

d_call: TRBD2
clone_size: .
v_call: TRBV5-1
j_call: TRBJ2-1
cdr3_aa: CASSRIAGVTYNEQFF
cdr3_nt: TGCGCCAGCAGCCGTATAGCGGGAGTAACCTACAATGAGCAGTTCTTC

d_call: .
clone_size: .
v_call: TRBV4-2
j_call: TRBJ2-7
cdr3_aa: CASSGRGLHEQYF
cdr3_nt: TGTGCCAGCAGCGGGCGCGGGCTTCACGAGCAGTACTTC

d_call: TRBD1
clone_size: .
v_call: TRBV19
j_call: TRBJ2-7
cdr3_aa: CASSIWAGQGDSEQYF
cdr3_nt: TGTGCCAGTAGTATATGGGCCGGACAGGGGGATAGTGAGCAGTACTTC

d_call: TRBD2
clone_size: .
v_call: TRBV6-1
j_call: TRBJ2-7
cdr3_aa: CASSDRGAGLYEQYF
cdr3_nt: TGTGCCAGCAGTGATAGGGGAGCGGGACTCTACGAGCAGTACTTC

d_call: TRBD2
clone_size: .
v_call: TRBV19
j_call: TRBJ2-7
cdr3_aa: CASRRTSGSYEQYF
cdr3_nt: TGTGCCAGTAGGCGGACTAGCGGAAGCTACGAGCAGTACTTC

d_call: .
clone_size: .
v_call: TRBV5-5
j_call: TRBJ1-1
cdr3_aa: CASSLEVRAAEAFF
cdr3_nt: TGTGCCAGCAGCTTGGAGGTCAGGGCGGCTGAAGCTTTCTTT

d_call: TRBD2
clone_size: .
v_call: TRBV11-3
j_call: TRBJ2-7
cdr3_aa: CASSIGPRDYKYF
cdr3_nt: TGTGCCAGCAGCATAGGCCCGAGGGACTATAAGTACTTC

d_call: TRBD2
clone_size: .
v_call: TRBV2
j_call: TRBJ2-7
cdr3_aa: CASSALAGAVSYEQYF
cdr3_nt: TGTGCCAGCAGTGCGTTAGCGGGAGCTGTCTCCTACGAGCAGTACTTC

d_call: TRBD1
clone_size: .
v_call: TRBV13
j_call: TRBJ2-7
cdr3_aa: CASSFPGQGTHEQYF
cdr3_nt: TGTGCCAGCAGCTTCCCCGGACAGGGGACCCACGAGCAGTACTTC

d_call: .
clone_size: .
v_call: TRBV5-4
j_call: TRBJ1-2
cdr3_aa: CASSPQGGRLGNYGYTF
cdr3_nt: TGTGCCAGCAGCCCTCAAGGGGGAAGACTCGGTAACTATGGCTACACCTTC